The source of this T cell receptor beta chain is a study of cytomegalovirus exposure and HLA in healthy donors. PCR amplification relied on 60 Vbeta primers (plus 13 Jbeta primers). Profiled with immunoSEQ multiplex PCR; TCRdb holds only in-frame clones, not every one. The sample shows approximately 190,000 clones, around four fifths of them seen only once. Notes on the study in general: Immune exposure information available was restricted to CMV serostatus. In vitro data verified a few CMV-associated chains as specific for CMV antigens.

Trimming removed 7 bases from V and 4 bases from J; junction bases left unmatched: 12. Germline lookup yields CDR1 SEHNR and CDR2 FQNEAQ (reference sequence). The CDR3 extends over 16 amino acids. On this clone itself: What it binds is unknown.

This clonotype originated in a woman aged 50 to 60 in good health and CMV-seropositive. This chain links TRBV7-9 with TRBJ2-2, with 7 bases aligning to TRBD1. The sample was PBMCs. The CDR3 sequence is CASTSQGSWSTGELFF. DNA for the CDR3: TGTGCCAGCACCTCACAGGGGAGTTGGAGCACCGGGGAGCTGTTTTTT.